Below, 10 T cell receptor beta chains from the same sample are listed, as sequenced in a study of response to subunit inactivated influenza vaccine. TCRdb redid the calling of the RT-PCR reads with MiXCR, one entry per CDR3 protein. This table has 400,000 to 650,000 distinct CDR3 sequences, 6% to 9% appearing once. The source was PBMCs from blood, collected about 23 months after vaccination. These TCRs come from a man in his fifties or sixties who received an inactivated influenza vaccine.

This clonotype was picked up many times. The chain uses TRBV20-1 and TRBJ2-3; 8 positions match TRBD1. CDR1 is DFQATT, CDR2 SNEGSKA, per germline (reference sequence). Trimming cost V 0 bases and J 3 bases; bases outside gene matches: 11. This CDR3 contains 17 residues. The CDR3 DNA follows: TGCAGTGCTAGAGAGCCCCGGACAGGGTGGAAGACAGATACGCAGTATTTT. This translates into CSAREPRTGWKTDTQYF.

This clonotype was found a few times. The V gene is TRBV20-1, the J gene TRBJ1-2, with no clear D. This CDR3 is 12 amino acids long. Germline V gene data show CDR1 as DFQATT and CDR2 as SNEGSKA (reference sequence). V was cut by 1 base and J by 4 bases, with 7 bases left in between. The CDR3: CSARGGTYGYTF. In DNA, the CDR3 is TGCAGTGCTAGAGGGGGTACCTATGGCTACACCTTC.

The chain is built from TRBV20-1 and TRBJ1-2, with 8 bases matching TRBD1. The V gene end was trimmed by 6 bases and the J gene end by 4 bases; junction bases not matched to a gene: 13. Germline CDR1 DFQATT, CDR2 SNEGSKA (reference sequence). The CDR3 is made up of 15 amino acids. The CDR3 nucleotides read TGCAGTGCCCCAATTCAGGGGGCGGTCGGCTATGGCTACACCTTC. Its translation is CSAPIQGAVGYGYTF.

This clonotype was observed at least ten times. The V gene is TRBV5-5, the J gene TRBJ2-7, with TRBD1 as a possible D gene (6 bases). There are 12 residues in the CDR3. Germline loops: CDR1 SGHKS, CDR2 YYEKEE (reference sequence). V was pared by 4 bases and J by 5 bases, with 10 bases between. The chain's CDR3 is CASSRRGHEQYF. The CDR3 nucleotides are TGTGCCAGCAGCCGCAGGGGCCACGAGCAGTACTTC.

This clonotype has a count of ten or more. This chain uses TRBV5-1 with TRBJ2-7; TRBD2 aligns across 7 bases. V shed 4 bases, J shed 4 bases, and the junction held 8 bases outside the gene matches. The germline V gene encodes CDR1 SGHRS and CDR2 YFSETQ. This CDR3 comprises 14 residues. The CDR3 region has the DNA TGCGCCAGCAGCCGGGACTACAGTACATACGAGCAGTACTTC. As protein: CASSRDYSTYEQYF. Using reference TRBV5-1 and TRBJ2-7 for the parts outside the CDR3, the full variable domain is KAGVTQTPRYLIKTRGQQVTLSCSPISGHRSVSWYQQTPGQGLQFLFEYFSETQRNKGNFPGRFSGRQFSNSRSEMNVSTLELGDSALYLCASSRDYSTYEQYFGPGTRLTVT.

This clonotype was observed a few times. The V gene is TRBV4-2, the J gene TRBJ2-3; 8 bases fit TRBD2. This CDR3 is 17 amino acids long. V shed 3 bases, J shed 1 base, and the junction held 9 bases outside the gene matches. CDR1 LGHNA and CDR2 YNFKEQ come from the germline V gene. The CDR3 DNA reads TGTGCCAGCAGCCATGCCAGCGGGCGGGGGGGCACAGATACGCAGTATTTT. Translated: CASSHASGRGGTDTQYF.

This clonotype appeared many times. This chain connects TRBV6-2 or TRBV6-3 to TRBJ2-1, with unresolved D. Between the trimmed V and J ends, which lost 6 bases and 5 bases, there was a span of 17 bases. The length of the CDR3 is 15 residues. CDR1 is MNHEY and CDR2 is SVGEGT in the germline V gene. This CDR3 is CASSHPRGRHNEQFF. In DNA form, the CDR3 reads TGTGCCAGCAGCCATCCCCGAGGACGGCACAATGAGCAGTTCTTC.

This clonotype was recorded a few times. This chain uses TRBV19 with TRBJ1-5; 10 bases match TRBD1. This CDR3 is 19 amino acids long. J gave up 2 bases and V 3 bases, and 13 bases lay outside the gene matches. Germline V CDR1 and CDR2: LNHDA, SQIVND (reference sequence). The CDR3 sequence: CASSISFGTGVFGNQPQHF. The DNA for the CDR3 is TGTGCCAGTAGTATTTCTTTCGGGACAGGGGTTTTTGGCAATCAGCCCCAGCATTTT.

This clonotype has only a few counts. V gene TRBV10-2 combines with J gene TRBJ1-6; D possibly corresponds to TRBD1 (5 bases). Germline V gene sequence: CDR1 WSHSY, CDR2 SAAADI. The CDR3 spans 12 residues. V gave up 7 bases and J gave up 7 bases, with 8 bases separating them. The CDR3 nucleotides read TGCGCCAGCAACCGGGGCAATTCACCCCTCCACTTT. Translating it yields CASNRGNSPLHF.

The chain is built from TRBV4-1 and TRBJ1-6, with a weak D call TRBD1 (6 bases). CDR3 length equals 14 residues. Trimming removed 5 bases from V and 10 bases from J, with 15 bases in between. From germline, CDR1 is MGHRA and CDR2 YSYEKL. CDR3 DNA sequence: TGCGCCAGCAGCTACCCAGGGGAGCGGTCACCCCTCCACTTT. Its protein is CASSYPGERSPLHF.